Shown below are 3 T cell receptor beta chains from a single sample sequenced in a study of shared T cell receptors in the human thymus. Libraries were prepared by immunoSEQ multiplex PCR; TCRdb keeps only in-frame clonotypes and omits some of them. The sample has approximately 730,000 clones; 70% to 90% are singletons. The data also belong to a second study, concerning human thymus T cells.

Specimen: thymocytes. The receptors here all came from a girl under three years old with a congenital heart defect.

For the CDR3, the DNA is TGCGCCAGCAGCCTCCTTGAGGAACCAGAAGAAAAACTGTTTTTT. Protein: CASSLLEEPEEKLFF. This chain connects TRBV4-1 to TRBJ1-4, with unresolved D. V lost 4 bases to trimming and J lost 8 bases, with 17 bases between them. Germline V gene sequence: CDR1 MGHRA, CDR2 YSYEKL. The CDR3 runs 15 residues.

V usage is TRBV28 and J usage is TRBJ1-1; no firm D call. This CDR3 is 13 amino acids long. The germline V gene has CDR1 MDHEN and CDR2 SYDVKM. Trimming cost V 5 bases and J 8 bases, with 15 bases left between them. The CDR3 here is CASSQPRSTEAFF. CDR3 nucleotides: TGTGCCAGCAGTCAACCCCGGAGTACCGAAGCTTTCTTT.

This chain joins TRBV6-6 and TRBJ2-7; a weak D match, TRBD1 (5 bases). Germline V gives CDR1 MNHNY, CDR2 SVGAGI (reference sequence). Between the trimmed V and J ends, which lost 2 bases and 2 bases, there was a span of 16 bases. This CDR3 is built from 16 residues. The CDR3 sequence: CASSYRLDSSPYEQYF. The DNA of the CDR3 is TGTGCCAGCAGTTACCGCCTTGACAGTTCCCCCTACGAGCAGTACTTC.